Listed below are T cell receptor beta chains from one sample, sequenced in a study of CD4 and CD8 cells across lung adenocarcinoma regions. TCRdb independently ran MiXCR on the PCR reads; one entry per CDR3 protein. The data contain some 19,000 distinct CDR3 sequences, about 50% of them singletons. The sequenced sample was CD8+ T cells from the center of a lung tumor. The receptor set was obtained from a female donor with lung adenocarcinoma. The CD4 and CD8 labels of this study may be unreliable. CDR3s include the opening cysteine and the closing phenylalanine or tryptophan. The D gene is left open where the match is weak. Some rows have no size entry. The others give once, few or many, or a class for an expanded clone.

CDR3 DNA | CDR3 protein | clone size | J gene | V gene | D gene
TGTGCCAGCAGCCCGGGCAGGGCAGCCAAAGACACTCAGTACTTT | CASSPGRAAKDTQYF | - | TRBJ2-3 | TRBV27 | -
TGTGCCAGCAGTGAATGGCGGGGGTACGATGAGCAGTTCTTC | CASSEWRGYDEQFF | - | TRBJ2-1 | TRBV6-1 | TRBD2
TGTGCCCGCATTCCGGGGCTCAGAGCCAAAAACATGCAGTACTTC | CARIPGLRAKNMQYF | - | TRBJ2-4 | TRBV27 | -
TGTGCCAGCGGGATTAGCGCCTCCTACAATGAGCAGTTCTTC | CASGISASYNEQFF | - | TRBJ2-1 | TRBV6-1 | -
TGTGCCAGCCGTGATCAAGATACGCAGTATTTT | CASRDQDTQYF | few | TRBJ2-3 | TRBV27 | -
TGTGCCCGCAGCCCGGGGCTGGGAGCCAAAAATACGCAGTACTTC | CARSPGLGAKNTQYF | - | TRBJ2-4 | TRBV27 | -
TGTGCCACCAGCAGAGGACCCAACACCGGGGAGCTGTTTTTT | CATSRGPNTGELFF | - | TRBJ2-2 | TRBV15 | -
TGTGCCAGCAGTGAGGGGCTGGGAGGCAAAAATACTCAGTACTTC | CASSEGLGGKNTQYF | - | TRBJ2-4 | TRBV25-1 | -
TGTGCCAGCACTCCTGTGACAGGGGGCACCTACGAGCAGTACTTC | CASTPVTGGTYEQYF | medium-sized | TRBJ2-7 | TRBV6-5 | TRBD1
TGTGCCACGCGGCTTAGAGCCAAAGACACGCAGTATTTC | CATRLRAKDTQYF | - | TRBJ2-4 | TRBV27 | -
TGTGCCAGCAGACAGGGTCGGGGGACCGGGGAGCTGTTTTTT | CASRQGRGTGELFF | - | TRBJ2-2 | TRBV27 | -
TGCGCCAGCAGCCAAACAGGCCGAGATACCCAGTACTTT | CASSQTGRDTQYF | - | TRBJ2-5 | TRBV4-1 | -
TGCGCCAGCAGCCAGCGGTCCACAGATACGCAGTATTTT | CASSQRSTDTQYF | few | TRBJ2-3 | TRBV4-1 | -
TGCGCCAGCAGGGGAAGGGAGCAAGAGACGCAGTATTTC | CASRGREQETQYF | - | TRBJ2-3 | TRBV10-1 | -
TGTGCCATCAGTAGGGACGGGGGAGAGACCCAGTACTTC | CAISRDGGETQYF | - | TRBJ2-5 | TRBV10-3 | -
TGCGGCAGCGGTTCGGGGCGGGGAGCCAAAGATACGCAGTACTTT | CGSGSGRGAKDTQYF | - | TRBJ2-3 | TRBV10-1 | -
TGTGCCAGCGGGGGTCTAGGGGGCGGGCAACAAGATACGCAGTACTTC | CASGGLGGGQQDTQYF | - | TRBJ2-7 | TRBV27 | TRBD1
TGTGCCAGCAGTGCCCGCGGGACAGGGTTTCGGACCAAAGATACTCAGTATTTC | CASSARGTGFRTKDTQYF | - | TRBJ2-4 | TRBV12-3/TRBV12-4 | TRBD1
TGTGCCAGCAGTGCGGGGTGGGTCACTGAAGCTTTCTTT | CASSAGWVTEAFF | - | TRBJ1-1 | TRBV25-1 | -
TGCGCCACGGCGGGGTTAGACAAAAATACGCAGTATTTT | CATAGLDKNTQYF | - | TRBJ2-3 | TRBV10-1 | -
TGTGCCAGCAATGGTTTGGACACCCGGTGGAACGAGCAGTACTTC | CASNGLDTRWNEQYF | - | TRBJ2-7 | TRBV6-1 | -
TGTGCCAGCAGCTTGGCGGGACAGGGTAGGACCGGGGAGCTGTTTTTT | CASSLAGQGRTGELFF | many | TRBJ2-2 | TRBV5-4 | TRBD1
TGTGCCAGCAGTTCTCAGACAGGGGCTGGAAACACCATATATTTT | CASSSQTGAGNTIYF | - | TRBJ1-3 | TRBV6-5 | TRBD1
TGTGCCAGCAGCGTAGTACCCCAGCTAGCTACTTACAATGAGCAGTACTTC | CASSVVPQLATYNEQYF | few | TRBJ2-7 | TRBV9 | -
TGTGCCAGCAAAAAGACGGGGGTGAGCACCGGTACGCAGTTTTTT | CASKKTGVSTGTQFF | - | TRBJ2-2 | TRBV6-1 | -
TGTGCTACTACCTCCGGGACAGTGAACACCGGGGAGCTGTTTTTT | CATTSGTVNTGELFF | - | TRBJ2-2 | TRBV12-5 | TRBD1
TGTGCCAGCAGACGGACCGGGGGCACCGGGGAGCTGTTTTTT | CASRRTGGTGELFF | many | TRBJ2-2 | TRBV6-1 | -
TGTGCCAGCAGGGCCCTTGGGGGCGGTGACCTAGAGACCCAGTACTTT | CASRALGGGDLETQYF | - | TRBJ2-5 | TRBV6-4 | -
TGCAGTGCTAGGGAACACGGACTAACCGTACGAACGCAGTATTTT | CSAREHGLTVRTQYF | many | TRBJ2-3 | TRBV20-1 | -
TGTGCCAGCACCCCCCGACTAGCGGGAGAAGGGGGCAGGGAGACGCAGTATTTC | CASTPRLAGEGGRETQYF | once | TRBJ2-3 | TRBV6-1 | TRBD2
TGTGCCAGCAGTTACTCGCGTTGGTCTTACGTAAACACCGGGGAGCTGTTTTTT | CASSYSRWSYVNTGELFF | many | TRBJ2-2 | TRBV6-8 | -
TGTGCCGGCAAGGGCCCCGGAGACCAAAAGATTCAGTACTTC | CAGKGPGDQKIQYF | - | TRBJ2-4 | TRBV6-1 | -
TGTGCCACCACTTCAGTAGGGGGGATCACTGAAGCTTTCTTT | CATTSVGGITEAFF | many | TRBJ1-1 | TRBV27 | -
TGTGCCAGCAGTGACTCGACAAGCGGGAGGGGTAGTAATGAGCAGTTCTTC | CASSDSTSGRGSNEQFF | - | TRBJ2-1 | TRBV6-4 | TRBD2
TGTGCCAGCAGTTTGACTAGCGGGAACCAAGAGACCCAGTACTTC | CASSLTSGNQETQYF | many | TRBJ2-5 | TRBV27 | TRBD2
TGTGCCACCAGTGACCACGGACTAGCGGGAGGCCCCTCCAATGAGCAGTTCTTC | CATSDHGLAGGPSNEQFF | few | TRBJ2-1 | TRBV24-1 | TRBD2
TGTGCCGGGAGGCTTGGGAATCCTGGCAAAGATACGCAGTACTTT | CAGRLGNPGKDTQYF | once | TRBJ2-3 | TRBV10-3 | -
TGTGCCAGCAGCCAAGATGTAGGATCCGGGGAGCTGTTTTTT | CASSQDVGSGELFF | medium-sized | TRBJ2-2 | TRBV4-2 | -
TGTGCCAGCAGCCAGGGCGGGAGACACAATGAGCAGTTCTTC | CASSQGGRHNEQFF | - | TRBJ2-1 | TRBV14 | TRBD2
TGTGCCAGCAGTGAAGTAATTAGCGGTGCCTACGAGCAGTACTTC | CASSEVISGAYEQYF | - | TRBJ2-7 | TRBV6-1 | -
TGTGCCAGCAGCCAAGTGAATTCACGAGAGCAGTTCTTC | CASSQVNSREQFF | - | TRBJ2-1 | TRBV3-1 | -
TGTGCCAGCAGTGAATGGTACGCAGGCGGAAGAGAGACCCAGTACTTC | CASSEWYAGGRETQYF | many | TRBJ2-5 | TRBV6-1 | -
TGCCCCATCACCCGGCTTGCAGCCACAAACACTCAGTATTTC | CPITRLAATNTQYF | - | TRBJ2-4 | TRBV4-1 | -
TGTGCCAGCAGCACCTCCGGGACCAGAAATGAGCAGTTCTTC | CASSTSGTRNEQFF | many | TRBJ2-1 | TRBV14 | -
TGTGCCAGCAGCGCGACACCACAAGAGACCCAGTACTTC | CASSATPQETQYF | - | TRBJ2-5 | TRBV9 | -
TGTGCCGGCAGTCTGGGAGAGCGAGACCAAAAGACTCAGTACTTC | CAGSLGERDQKTQYF | - | TRBJ2-4 | TRBV27 | -
TGCGCCAGCAGCTTTGGCAGTCGGGCTAATGAGCAGTTCTTC | CASSFGSRANEQFF | - | TRBJ2-1 | TRBV4-1 | -
TGTGCCAGCAGTGTACTAGCGGGGGGGGGGGGGGAGACCCAGTTCTTC | CASSVLAGGGGETQFF | once | TRBJ2-1 | TRBV6-2/TRBV6-3 | TRBD2
TGTGCCAGCAGTGACGGTGACTCGGGGGTCTACAATGAGCAGTTCTTC | CASSDGDSGVYNEQFF | - | TRBJ2-1 | TRBV6-4 | -
TGCGCCAGCAGCCCCAGCGGGGACAGGGGGCTTAATGAGCAGTTCTTC | CASSPSGDRGLNEQFF | - | TRBJ2-1 | TRBV10-1 | TRBD1
TGTGCCAGCAGCCCCTTTTGGACAGGGGGCTTGACTGGGGCCAACGTCCTGACTTTC | CASSPFWTGGLTGANVLTF | - | TRBJ2-6 | TRBV11-3 | TRBD1
TGTGCCAGGGGCCGACAGGCGGGGAGCACAGGGACGCAGTATTTT | CARGRQAGSTGTQYF | - | TRBJ2-3 | TRBV6-1 | -
TGCGCCAGCCGAGTGGGCACCGGGGAGCTGTTTTTT | CASRVGTGELFF | few | TRBJ2-2 | TRBV5-1 | -
TGCGCCAGCAGTGAGTTAAACAGCGGGAGAGAGGACACCCAGTACTTC | CASSELNSGREDTQYF | once | TRBJ2-4 | TRBV10-2 | TRBD2
TGCGCCAGCAGTGAGGAAGGAGATGCGCAGTCTTTT | CASSEEGDAQSF | once | TRBJ2-3 | TRBV10-2 | -
TGTGCCAGCAGTTGGGGGGCGAACACCGGGGAGCTGTTTTTT | CASSWGANTGELFF | once | TRBJ2-2 | TRBV6-5 | -
TGTGCCAGCCGCCAGGGATACGATAATTCACCCCTCCACTTT | CASRQGYDNSPLHF | once | TRBJ1-6 | TRBV6-4 | -
TGTGCCAGCAGTCTACGGGAACAAGACGTTCAGTACTTC | CASSLREQDVQYF | - | TRBJ2-4 | TRBV27 | -
TGTGGGAGCGGGGGGCTTGAAGAAGAGACCCAGTACTTC | CGSGGLEEETQYF | - | TRBJ2-5 | TRBV27 | TRBD2
TGCGCCAGCAGTAAGATCGGGACCAGCTCCTACAATGAGCAGTTCTTC | CASSKIGTSSYNEQFF | many | TRBJ2-1 | TRBV10-1 | -